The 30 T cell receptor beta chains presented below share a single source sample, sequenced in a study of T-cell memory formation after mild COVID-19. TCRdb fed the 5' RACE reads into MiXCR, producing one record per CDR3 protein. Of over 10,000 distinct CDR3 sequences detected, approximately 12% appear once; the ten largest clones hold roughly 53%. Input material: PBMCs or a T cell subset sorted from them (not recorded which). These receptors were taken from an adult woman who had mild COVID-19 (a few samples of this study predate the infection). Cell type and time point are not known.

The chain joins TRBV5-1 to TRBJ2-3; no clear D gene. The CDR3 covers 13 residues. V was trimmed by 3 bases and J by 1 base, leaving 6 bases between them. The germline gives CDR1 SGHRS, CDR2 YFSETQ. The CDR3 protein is CASSSLGTDTQYF. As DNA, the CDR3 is TGCGCCAGCAGCTCCTTAGGCACAGATACGCAGTATTTT.

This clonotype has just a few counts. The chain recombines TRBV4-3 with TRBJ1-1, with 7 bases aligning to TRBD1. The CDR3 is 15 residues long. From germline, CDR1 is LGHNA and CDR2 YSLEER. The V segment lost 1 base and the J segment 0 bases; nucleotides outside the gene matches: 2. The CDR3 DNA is TGCGCCAGCAGCCAAGTACAGGGGATGAACACTGAAGCTTTCTTT. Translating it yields CASSQVQGMNTEAFF.

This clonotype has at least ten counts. CDR3 residues: CASSYGQPQHF. CDR3 in DNA: TGTGCCAGCAGTTACGGTCAGCCCCAGCATTTT. This sequence joins TRBV12-3 or TRBV12-4 and TRBJ1-5; no firm D call. V was trimmed by 4 bases and J by 6 bases, leaving 4 bases between them. The CDR3 is 11 amino acids.

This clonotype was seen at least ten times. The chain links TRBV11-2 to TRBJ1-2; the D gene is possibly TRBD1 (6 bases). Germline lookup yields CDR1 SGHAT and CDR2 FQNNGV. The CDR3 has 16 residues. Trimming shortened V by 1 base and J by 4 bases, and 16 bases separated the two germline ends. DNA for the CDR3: TGTGCCAGCAGCTTAGGGCAAGAGACGGGGGCCTATGGCTACACCTTC. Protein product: CASSLGQETGAYGYTF.

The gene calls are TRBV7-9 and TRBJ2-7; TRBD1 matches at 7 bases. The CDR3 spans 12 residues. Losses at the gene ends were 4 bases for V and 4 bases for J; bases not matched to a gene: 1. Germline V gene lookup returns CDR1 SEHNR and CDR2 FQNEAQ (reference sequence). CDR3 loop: CASSYRGYEQYF. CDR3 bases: TGTGCCAGCAGCTACAGGGGTTACGAGCAGTACTTC. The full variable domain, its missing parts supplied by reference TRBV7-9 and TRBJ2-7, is DTGVSQNPRHKITKRGQNVTFRCDPISEHNRLYWYRQTLGQGPEFLTYFQNEAQLEKSRLLSDRFSAERPKGSFSTLEIQRTEQGDSAMYLCASSYRGYEQYFGPGTRLTVT.

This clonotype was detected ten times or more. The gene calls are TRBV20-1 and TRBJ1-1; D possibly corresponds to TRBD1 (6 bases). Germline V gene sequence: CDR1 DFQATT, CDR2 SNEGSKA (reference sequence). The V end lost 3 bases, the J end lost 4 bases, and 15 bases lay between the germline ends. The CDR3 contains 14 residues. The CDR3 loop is CSASNFQGITEAFF. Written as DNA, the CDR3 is TGCAGTGCTAGTAATTTCCAGGGGATCACTGAAGCTTTCTTT.

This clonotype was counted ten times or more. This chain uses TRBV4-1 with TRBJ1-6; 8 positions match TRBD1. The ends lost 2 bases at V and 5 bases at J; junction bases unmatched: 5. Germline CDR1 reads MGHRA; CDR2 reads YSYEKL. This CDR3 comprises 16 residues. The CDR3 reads CASSQNPGQDNSPLHF. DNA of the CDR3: TGCGCCAGCAGCCAAAATCCGGGACAGGATAATTCACCCCTCCACTTT.

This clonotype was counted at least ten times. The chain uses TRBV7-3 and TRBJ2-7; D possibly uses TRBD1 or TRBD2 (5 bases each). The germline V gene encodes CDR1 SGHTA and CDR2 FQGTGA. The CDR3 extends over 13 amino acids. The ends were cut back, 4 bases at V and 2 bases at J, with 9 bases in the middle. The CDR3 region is CASSSGTTYEQYF. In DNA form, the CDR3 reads TGTGCCAGCAGCTCGGGGACGACCTACGAGCAGTACTTC.

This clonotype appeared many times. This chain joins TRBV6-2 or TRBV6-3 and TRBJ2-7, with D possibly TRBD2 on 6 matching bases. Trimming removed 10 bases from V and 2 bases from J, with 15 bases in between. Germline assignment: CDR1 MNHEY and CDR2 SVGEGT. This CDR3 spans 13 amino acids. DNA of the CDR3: TGTGCCACCAGACTAGGAAGAACCTACGAGCAGTACTTC. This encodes CATRLGRTYEQYF.

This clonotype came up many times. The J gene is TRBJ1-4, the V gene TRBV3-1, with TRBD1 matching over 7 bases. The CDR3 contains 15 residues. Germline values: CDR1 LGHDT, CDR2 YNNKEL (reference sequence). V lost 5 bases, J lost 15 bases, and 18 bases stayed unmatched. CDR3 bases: TGTGCCAGCAGCACCGGGACAGTGGGACGGTTGGGATTGTTTTTT. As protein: CASSTGTVGRLGLFF.

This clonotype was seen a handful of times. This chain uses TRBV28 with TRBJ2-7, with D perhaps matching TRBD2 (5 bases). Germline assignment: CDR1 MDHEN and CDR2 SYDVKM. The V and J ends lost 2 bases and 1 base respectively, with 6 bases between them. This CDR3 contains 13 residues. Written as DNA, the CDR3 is TGTGCCAGCAGTTTAGGAGGATCCTACGAGCAGTACGTC. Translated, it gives CASSLGGSYEQYV.

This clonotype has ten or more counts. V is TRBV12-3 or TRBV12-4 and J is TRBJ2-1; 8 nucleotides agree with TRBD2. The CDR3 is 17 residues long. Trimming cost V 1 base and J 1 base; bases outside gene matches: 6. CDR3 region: CASSLGIAGKSYNEQFF. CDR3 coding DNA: TGTGCCAGCAGTTTAGGGATAGCGGGAAAGTCCTACAATGAGCAGTTCTTC.

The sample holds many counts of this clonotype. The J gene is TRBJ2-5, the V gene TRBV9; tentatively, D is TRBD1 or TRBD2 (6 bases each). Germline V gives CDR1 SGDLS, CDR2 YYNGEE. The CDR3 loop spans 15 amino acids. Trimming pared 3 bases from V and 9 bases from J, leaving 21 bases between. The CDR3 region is CASSAEGGSQRSQYF. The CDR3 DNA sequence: TGTGCCAGCAGCGCCGAGGGGGGCAGTCAACGGTCCCAGTACTTC.

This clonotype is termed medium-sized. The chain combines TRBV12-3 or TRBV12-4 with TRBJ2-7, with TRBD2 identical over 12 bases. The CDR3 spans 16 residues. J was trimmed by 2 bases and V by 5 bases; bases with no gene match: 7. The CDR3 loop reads CASSPGLAGPTYEQYF. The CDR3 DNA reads TGTGCCAGCAGTCCAGGACTAGCGGGGCCTACCTACGAGCAGTACTTC.

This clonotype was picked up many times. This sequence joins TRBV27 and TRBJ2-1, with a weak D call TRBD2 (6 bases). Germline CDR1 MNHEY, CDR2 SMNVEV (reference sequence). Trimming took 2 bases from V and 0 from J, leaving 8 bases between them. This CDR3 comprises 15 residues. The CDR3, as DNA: TGTGCCAGCAGTTTAGCGGGGAGCTCCTACAATGAGCAGTTCTTC. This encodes CASSLAGSSYNEQFF.

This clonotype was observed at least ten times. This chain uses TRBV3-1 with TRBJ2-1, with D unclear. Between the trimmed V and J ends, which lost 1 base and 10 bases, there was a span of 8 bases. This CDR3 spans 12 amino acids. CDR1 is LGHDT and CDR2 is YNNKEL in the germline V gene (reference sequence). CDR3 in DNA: TGTGCCAGCAGCCAAGGGGCTAGAGAGCAGTTCTTC. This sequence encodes CASSQGAREQFF.

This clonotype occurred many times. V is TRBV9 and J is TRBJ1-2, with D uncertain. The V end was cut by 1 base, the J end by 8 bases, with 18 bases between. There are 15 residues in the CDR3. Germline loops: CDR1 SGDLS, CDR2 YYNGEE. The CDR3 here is CASSVIPTLPNGYTF. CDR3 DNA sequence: TGTGCCAGCAGCGTAATCCCGACACTGCCGAACGGCTACACCTTC.

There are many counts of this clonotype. The DNA for the CDR3 is TGTGCCAGCAGCCAAGAAGGGACAGGAGGAAACACCATATATTTT. Protein sequence: CASSQEGTGGNTIYF. This sequence joins TRBV3-1 and TRBJ1-3; TRBD1 matches 8 bases. Germline CDR1 reads LGHDT; CDR2 reads YNNKEL (reference sequence). The length of the CDR3 is 15 residues. V shed 0 bases and J 4 bases; nucleotides not matched to a gene: 2.

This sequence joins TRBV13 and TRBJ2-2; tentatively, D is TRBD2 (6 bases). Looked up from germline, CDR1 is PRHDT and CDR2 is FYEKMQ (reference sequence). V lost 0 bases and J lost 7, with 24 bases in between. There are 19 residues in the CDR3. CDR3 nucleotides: TGTGCCAGCAGCTTAGGAGCCATCGGGGGAGTGGGTCCAGTCGGGGAGCTGTTTTTT. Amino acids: CASSLGAIGGVGPVGELFF. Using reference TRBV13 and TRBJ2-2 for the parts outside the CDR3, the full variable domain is AAGVIQSPRHLIKEKRETATLKCYPIPRHDTVYWYQQGPGQDPQFLISFYEKMQSDKGSIPDRFSAQQFSDYHSELNMSSLELGDSALYFCASSLGAIGGVGPVGELFFGEGSRLTVL.

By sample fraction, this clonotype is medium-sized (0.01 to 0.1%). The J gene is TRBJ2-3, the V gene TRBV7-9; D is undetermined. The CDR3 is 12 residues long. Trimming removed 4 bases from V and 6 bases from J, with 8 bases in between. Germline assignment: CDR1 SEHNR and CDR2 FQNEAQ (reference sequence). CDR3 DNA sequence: TGTGCCAGCAGCTCCCCGCTGGATACGCAGTATTTT. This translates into CASSSPLDTQYF.

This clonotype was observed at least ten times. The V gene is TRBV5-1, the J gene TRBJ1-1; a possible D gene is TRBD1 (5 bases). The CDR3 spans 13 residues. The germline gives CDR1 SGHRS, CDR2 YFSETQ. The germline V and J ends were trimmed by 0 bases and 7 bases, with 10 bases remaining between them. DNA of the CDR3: TGCGCCAGCAGCTTGGGGACACGAGATGAAGCTTTCTTT. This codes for CASSLGTRDEAFF.

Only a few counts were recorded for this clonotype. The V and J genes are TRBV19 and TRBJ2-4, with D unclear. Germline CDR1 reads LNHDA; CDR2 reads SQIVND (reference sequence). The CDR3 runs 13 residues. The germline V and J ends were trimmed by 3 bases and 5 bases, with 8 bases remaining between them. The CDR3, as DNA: TGTGCCAGTAGTATTCTGGAGCAAAACATTCAGTACTTC. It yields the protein CASSILEQNIQYF.

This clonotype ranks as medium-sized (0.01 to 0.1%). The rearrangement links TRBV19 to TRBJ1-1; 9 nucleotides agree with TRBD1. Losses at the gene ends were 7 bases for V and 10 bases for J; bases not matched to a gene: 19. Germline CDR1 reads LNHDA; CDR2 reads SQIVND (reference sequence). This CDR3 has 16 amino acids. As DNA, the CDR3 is TGTGCCAGTATCGGGACAGGGTCTCGAGTATCAGGGGGAGCTTTCTTT. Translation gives CASIGTGSRVSGGAFF.

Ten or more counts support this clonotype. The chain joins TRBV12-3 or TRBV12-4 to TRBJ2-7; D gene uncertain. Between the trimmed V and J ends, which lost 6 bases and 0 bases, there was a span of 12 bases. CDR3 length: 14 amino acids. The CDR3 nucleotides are TGTGCCAGCAGCCAAGGTGGGTTCTCCTACGAGCAGTACTTC. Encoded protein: CASSQGGFSYEQYF.

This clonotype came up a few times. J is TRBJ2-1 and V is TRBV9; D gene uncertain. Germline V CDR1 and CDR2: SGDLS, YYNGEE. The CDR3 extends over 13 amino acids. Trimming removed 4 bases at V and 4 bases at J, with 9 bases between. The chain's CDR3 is CASSPWGYNEQFF. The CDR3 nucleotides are TGTGCCAGCAGCCCCTGGGGATACAATGAGCAGTTCTTC.

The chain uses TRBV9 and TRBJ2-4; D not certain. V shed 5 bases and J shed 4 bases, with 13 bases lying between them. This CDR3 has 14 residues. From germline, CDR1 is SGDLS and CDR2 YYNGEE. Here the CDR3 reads CASSGKGSKNIQYF. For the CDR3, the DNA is TGTGCCAGCAGTGGGAAGGGCTCGAAAAACATTCAGTACTTC.

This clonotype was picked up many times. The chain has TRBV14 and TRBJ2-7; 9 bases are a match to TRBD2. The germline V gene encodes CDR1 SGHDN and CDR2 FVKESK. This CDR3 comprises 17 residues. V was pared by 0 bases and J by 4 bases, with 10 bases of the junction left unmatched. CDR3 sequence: CASSQDYWREGRYEQYF. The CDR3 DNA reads TGTGCCAGCAGCCAAGATTATTGGCGGGAGGGCCGATACGAGCAGTACTTC.

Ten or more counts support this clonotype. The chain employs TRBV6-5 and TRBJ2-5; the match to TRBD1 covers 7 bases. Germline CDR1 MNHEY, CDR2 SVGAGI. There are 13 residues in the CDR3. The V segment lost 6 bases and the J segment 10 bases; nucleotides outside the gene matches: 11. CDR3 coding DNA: TGTGCCAGCAGCCTCCAGGGACAGAATTACCAGTACTTC. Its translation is CASSLQGQNYQYF.

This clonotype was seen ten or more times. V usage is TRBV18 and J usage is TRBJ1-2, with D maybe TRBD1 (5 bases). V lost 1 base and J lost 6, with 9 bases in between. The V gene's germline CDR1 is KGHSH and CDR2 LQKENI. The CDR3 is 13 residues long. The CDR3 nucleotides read TGTGCCAGCTCACCACAAGCAGGGAATGGCTACACCTTC. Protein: CASSPQAGNGYTF.

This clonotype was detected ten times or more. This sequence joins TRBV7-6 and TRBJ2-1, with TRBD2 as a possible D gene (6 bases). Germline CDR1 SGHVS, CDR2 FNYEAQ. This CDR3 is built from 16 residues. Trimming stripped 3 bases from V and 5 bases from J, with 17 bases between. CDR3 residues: CASSFMAGSPDNEQFF. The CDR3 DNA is TGTGCCAGCAGCTTTATGGCGGGATCCCCCGACAATGAGCAGTTCTTC.